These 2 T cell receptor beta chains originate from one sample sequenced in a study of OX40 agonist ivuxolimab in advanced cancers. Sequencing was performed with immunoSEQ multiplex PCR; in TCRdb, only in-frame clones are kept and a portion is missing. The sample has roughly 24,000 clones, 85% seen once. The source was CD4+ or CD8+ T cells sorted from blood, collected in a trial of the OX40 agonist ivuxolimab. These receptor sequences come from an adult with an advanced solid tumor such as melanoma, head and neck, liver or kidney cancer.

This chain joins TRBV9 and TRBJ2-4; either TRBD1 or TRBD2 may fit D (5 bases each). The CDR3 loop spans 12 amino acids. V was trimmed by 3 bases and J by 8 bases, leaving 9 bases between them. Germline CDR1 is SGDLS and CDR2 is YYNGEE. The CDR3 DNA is TGTGCCAGCAGCGGGGACGGACACATTCAGTACTTC. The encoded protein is CASSGDGHIQYF.

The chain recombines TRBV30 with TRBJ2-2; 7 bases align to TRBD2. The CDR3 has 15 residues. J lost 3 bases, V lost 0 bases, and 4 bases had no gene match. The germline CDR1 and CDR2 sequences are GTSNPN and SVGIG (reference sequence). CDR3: CAWSVGTIDTGELFF. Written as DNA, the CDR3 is TGTGCCTGGAGTGTAGGGACTATTGACACCGGGGAGCTGTTTTTT.